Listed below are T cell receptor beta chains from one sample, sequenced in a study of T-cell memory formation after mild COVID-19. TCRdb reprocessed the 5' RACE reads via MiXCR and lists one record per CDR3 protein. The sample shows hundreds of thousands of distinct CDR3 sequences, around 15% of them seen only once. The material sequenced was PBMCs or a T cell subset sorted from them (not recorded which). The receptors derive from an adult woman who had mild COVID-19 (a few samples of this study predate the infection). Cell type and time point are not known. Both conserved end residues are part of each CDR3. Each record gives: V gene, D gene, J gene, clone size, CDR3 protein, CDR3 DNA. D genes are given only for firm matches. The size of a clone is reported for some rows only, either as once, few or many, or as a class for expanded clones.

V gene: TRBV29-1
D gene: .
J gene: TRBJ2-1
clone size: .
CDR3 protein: CSVEVIANTYNEQFF
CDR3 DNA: TGCAGCGTTGAGGTAATAGCGAATACTTACAATGAGCAGTTCTTC

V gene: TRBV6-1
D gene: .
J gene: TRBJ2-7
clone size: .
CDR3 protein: CASSDHLLYEQYF
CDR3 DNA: TGTGCCAGCAGTGATCACCTGTTATACGAGCAGTACTTC

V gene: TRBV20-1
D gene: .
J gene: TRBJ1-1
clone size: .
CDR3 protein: CSASLEATEAFF
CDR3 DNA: TGCAGTGCTAGCCTCGAGGCCACTGAAGCTTTCTTT

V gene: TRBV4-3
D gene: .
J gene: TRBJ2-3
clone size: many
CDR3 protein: CASSQARGRASTDTQYF
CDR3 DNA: TGCGCCAGCAGCCAGGCGCGAGGGCGGGCTAGCACAGATACGCAGTATTTT

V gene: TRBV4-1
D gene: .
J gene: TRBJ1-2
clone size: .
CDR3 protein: CASRPGPSGTYYGYTF
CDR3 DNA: TGCGCCAGCAGACCCGGGCCCTCGGGGACGTACTATGGCTACACCTTC

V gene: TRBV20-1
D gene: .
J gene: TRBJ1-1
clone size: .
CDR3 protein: CSAREGTGVRNTEAFF
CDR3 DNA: TGCAGTGCTAGAGAGGGGACTGGGGTGCGGAACACTGAAGCTTTCTTT

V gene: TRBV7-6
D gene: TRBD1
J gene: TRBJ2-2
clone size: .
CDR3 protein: CASSPRTGKTGELFF
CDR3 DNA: TGTGCCAGCAGCCCCCGGACAGGGAAAACCGGGGAGCTGTTTTTT

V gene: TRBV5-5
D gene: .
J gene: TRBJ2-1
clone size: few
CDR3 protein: CASNLDLPHKQFF
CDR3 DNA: TGTGCCAGCAATCTGGATCTTCCCCACAAGCAGTTCTTC

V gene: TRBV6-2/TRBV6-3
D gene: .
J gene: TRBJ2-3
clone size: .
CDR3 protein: CASSGWTASTDTQYF
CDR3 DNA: TGTGCCAGCAGCGGATGGACAGCCAGCACAGATACGCAGTATTTT

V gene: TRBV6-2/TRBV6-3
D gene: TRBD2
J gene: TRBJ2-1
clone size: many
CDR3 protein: CASRVLAAYNEQFF
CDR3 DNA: TGTGCCAGCAGAGTCCTAGCGGCCTACAATGAGCAGTTCTTC

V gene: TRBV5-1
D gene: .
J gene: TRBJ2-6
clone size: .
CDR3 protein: CASSLMGHLDSGANVLTF
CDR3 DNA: TGCGCCAGCAGCTTAATGGGACATCTGGACTCTGGGGCCAACGTCCTGACTTTC

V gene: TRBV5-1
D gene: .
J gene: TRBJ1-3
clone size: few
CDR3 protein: CASSPEISGNTIYF
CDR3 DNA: TGCGCCAGCAGCCCAGAGATTTCTGGAAACACCATATATTTT

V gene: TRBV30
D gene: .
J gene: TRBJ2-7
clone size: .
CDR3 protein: CAWSRTASYEQYF
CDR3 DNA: TGTGCCTGGAGCCGGACAGCATCCTACGAGCAGTACTTC

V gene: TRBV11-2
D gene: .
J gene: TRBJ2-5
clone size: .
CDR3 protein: CASSLALRGPSQETQYF
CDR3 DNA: TGTGCCAGCAGCTTAGCTTTGAGGGGCCCATCGCAAGAGACCCAGTACTTC

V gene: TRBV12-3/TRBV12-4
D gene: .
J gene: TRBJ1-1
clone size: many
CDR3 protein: CASSLALRGGRNTEAFF
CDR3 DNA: TGTGCCAGCAGTTTAGCGCTCCGGGGTGGGCGGAACACTGAAGCTTTCTTT

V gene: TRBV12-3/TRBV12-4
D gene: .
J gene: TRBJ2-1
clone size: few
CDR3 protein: CASSLGVPYNEQFF
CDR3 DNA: TGTGCCAGCAGTTTGGGGGTGCCCTACAATGAGCAGTTCTTC

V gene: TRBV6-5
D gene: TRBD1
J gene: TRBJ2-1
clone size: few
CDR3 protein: CASSSITGGTYNEQFF
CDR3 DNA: TGTGCCAGCAGCTCAATAACAGGGGGAACCTACAATGAGCAGTTCTTC

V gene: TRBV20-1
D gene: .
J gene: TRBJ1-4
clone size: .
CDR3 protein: CSARPEGRPEEKLFF
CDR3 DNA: TGCAGTGCTAGACCCGAGGGGCGCCCTGAGGAAAAACTGTTTTTT